The text below deals with one TCR beta chain. What it recognizes is unknown. The method was immunoSEQ multiplex PCR; TCRdb's version includes in-frame clones alone and lacks a portion of them. The repertoire includes more than 150,000 clones, about nine tenths of them detected once, and around 1.9% sits in the top ten. V lost 5 bases to trimming and J lost 4 bases; unmatched junction nucleotides: 7. Germline lookup yields CDR1 ENHRY and CDR2 SYGVKD. This CDR3 spans 14 amino acids. The data stem from a study of T cell responses to AZD1222 COVID-19 vaccine. Overall study results and limits: Only a handful of individuals given AZD1222 were seropositive at baseline. Clonal diversity may have been underestimated, and the donors were mostly white British, with more females than males.

Whether given at about 4 or about 12 weeks, second doses were pooled. This chain uses TRBV10-3 with TRBJ1-2; 7 nucleotides match TRBD1. The sequencing used peripheral blood, collected 28 days after the second AZD1222 dose. This TCR was recovered from an adult who received the AZD1222 COVID-19 vaccine. The DNA for the CDR3 is TGTGCCATCAGTACCGGGACAGAGGGCTATGGCTACACCTTC. Its translation: CAISTGTEGYGYTF.